This T cell receptor (beta chain) was identified in a study of blood T cell repertoires in COVID-19. Overall study: Some COVID-19 samples were acute and others convalescent; all came from the United States, Italy and Spain. The analysed material was cDNA or gDNA that came from T cells, B-cell-depleted T cells, or PBMCs.

Authors' data handling: Reference gene primers were amplified, and this amplification served to estimate nucleated cell counts. The data were produced by immunoSEQ multiplex PCR, yet TCRdb's version contains in-frame clones alone and is incomplete. That table is the source of V, J and clone size, and D and trimming were worked out from the DNA. The sample has about 21,000 clones, 85% to 90% seen once. This CDR3 is built from 15 residues. J was trimmed by 4 bases and V by 0 bases; bases with no gene match: 3. Per the germline V gene, CDR1 is LNHDA and CDR2 is SQIVND (reference sequence). The chain has TRBV19 and TRBJ1-5, with 7 bases fitting TRBD1. The sequenced sample was peripheral blood. The TCR originated in a man between 65 and 80 years old with active COVID-19. The CDR3, as DNA: TGTGCCAGTAGTATAGATCGGACAGGTAATCAGCCCCAGCATTTT. This gives the protein CASSIDRTGNQPQHF. The variable domain in full, completed from reference TRBV19 and TRBJ1-5, reads DGGITQSPKYLFRKEGQNVTLSCEQNLNHDAMYWYRQDPGQGLRLIYYSQIVNDFQKGDIAEGYSVSREKKESFPLTVTSAQKNPTAFYLCASSIDRTGNQPQHFGDGTRLSIL.